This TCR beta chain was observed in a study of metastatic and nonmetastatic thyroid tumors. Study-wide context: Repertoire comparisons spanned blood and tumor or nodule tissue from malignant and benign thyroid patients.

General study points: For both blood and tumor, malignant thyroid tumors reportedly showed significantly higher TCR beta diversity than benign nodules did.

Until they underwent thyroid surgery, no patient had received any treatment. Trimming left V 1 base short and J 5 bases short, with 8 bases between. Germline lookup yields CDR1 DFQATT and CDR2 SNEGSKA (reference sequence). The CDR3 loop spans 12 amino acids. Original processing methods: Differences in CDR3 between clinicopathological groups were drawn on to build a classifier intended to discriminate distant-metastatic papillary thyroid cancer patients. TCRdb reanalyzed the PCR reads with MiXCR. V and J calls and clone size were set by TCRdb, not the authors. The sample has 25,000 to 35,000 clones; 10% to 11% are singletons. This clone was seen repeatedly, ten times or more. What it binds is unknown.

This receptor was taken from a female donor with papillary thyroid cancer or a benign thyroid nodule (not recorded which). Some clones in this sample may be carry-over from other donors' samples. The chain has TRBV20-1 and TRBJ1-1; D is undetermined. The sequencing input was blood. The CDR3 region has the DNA TGCAGTGCTAGAGTAGTAGGGACTGAAGCTTTCTTT. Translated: CSARVVGTEAFF.